The 12 T cell receptor beta chains below come from one sample, sequenced in a study of blood T cell repertoires in COVID-19. Repertoires were generated with immunoSEQ multiplex PCR, while TCRdb's copy carries only in-frame clones and drops some. The sample shows around 280,000 clones, around four fifths of them seen only once. The material sequenced was peripheral blood. Receptors originate from a woman aged 50 to 60 with active or convalescent COVID-19.

The rearrangement uses TRBV6-8 and TRBJ1-5; 10 bases line up with TRBD1. Germline assignment: CDR1 MNHGY and CDR2 SAAAGT. There are 16 residues in the CDR3. V lost 6 bases and J lost 6; bases outside the gene matches: 11. CDR3: CASSSGQGGLTQPQHF. As DNA, the CDR3 is TGTGCCAGCAGCTCAGGACAGGGGGGCCTCACTCAGCCCCAGCATTTT.

This clone was picked up one time. This chain links TRBV5-1 with TRBJ2-2, with no clear D. V dropped 0 bases and J dropped 7 bases, with 10 bases sitting between them. Germline loops: CDR1 SGHRS, CDR2 YFSETQ. The CDR3 contains 14 residues. Here the CDR3 DNA reads TGCGCCAGCAGCTTGGTTTCTGCGAGCGGGGAGCTGTTTTTT. This translates into CASSLVSASGELFF.

The chain carries TRBV5-8 and TRBJ2-6; D unresolved. The germline V gene encodes CDR1 SGHTS and CDR2 YDEGEE. With 0 bases removed from V and 1 base from J, the gap between germline ends came to 5 bases. The CDR3 length is 15 residues. DNA of the CDR3: TGTGCCAGCAGCTTGGATGTATCTGGGGCCAACGTCCTGACTTTC. Translation gives CASSLDVSGANVLTF. The full variable domain, in which reference TRBV5-8 and TRBJ2-6 provide the parts outside the CDR3, is EAGVTQSPTHLIKTRGQQATLRCSPISGHTSVYWYQQALGLGLQFLLWYDEGEERNRGNFPPRFSGRQFPNYSSELNVNALELEDSALYLCASSLDVSGANVLTFGAGSRLTVL.

The J gene is TRBJ2-7, the V gene TRBV28; 13 bases line up with TRBD2. This CDR3 comprises 15 residues. The V gene end was trimmed by 5 bases and the J gene end by 2 bases; junction bases not matched to a gene: 3. CDR1 MDHEN and CDR2 SYDVKM come from the germline V gene. CDR3 in DNA: TGTGCCAGCAGTGTGACTAGCGGGAGGACCTACGAGCAGTACTTC. Its translation is CASSVTSGRTYEQYF.

The rearrangement joins TRBV19 to TRBJ2-6; a weak D match, TRBD2 (5 bases). Germline loops: CDR1 LNHDA, CDR2 SQIVND (reference sequence). V was clipped by 5 bases and J by 0 bases, with 20 bases between them. The CDR3 covers 19 residues. The CDR3, as DNA: TGTGCCAGTAGTCCATCGCCTTCCGGGATCAACTCTGGGGCCAACGTCCTGACTTTC. It codes for CASSPSPSGINSGANVLTF.

This clone was recorded once. This chain joins TRBV13 and TRBJ2-1; 13 bases line up with TRBD2. Germline-derived CDR1 and CDR2 are PRHDT and FYEKMQ (reference sequence). CDR3 length: 18 residues. Germline trimming cut 0 bases from V and 10 bases from J; bases unmatched to any gene: 12. The CDR3 loop reads CASSLGVTSGRDLGEQFF. The CDR3, as DNA: TGTGCCAGCAGCTTAGGAGTTACTAGCGGGAGGGACCTGGGGGAGCAGTTCTTC.

This clone came up many times. The V gene is TRBV19, the J gene TRBJ1-2, with 11 bases matching TRBD1. Germline V gene lookup returns CDR1 LNHDA and CDR2 SQIVND (reference sequence). Trimming cost V 3 bases and J 8 bases; bases outside gene matches: 8. The CDR3 length is 15 residues. The CDR3 spells CASSIPGQGAQGYTF. CDR3 in DNA: TGTGCCAGTAGTATCCCCGGACAGGGGGCTCAAGGCTACACCTTC.

V gene TRBV5-8 combines with J gene TRBJ2-3, with a tentative D call TRBD2 (5 bases). The CDR3 sequence is 15 residues long. Germline assignment: CDR1 SGHTS and CDR2 YDEGEE. V lost 0 bases to trimming and J lost 0 bases, with 8 bases between them. CDR3 DNA sequence: TGTGCCAGCAGCTTGGACAGACTAAGCACAGATACGCAGTATTTT. Translated, it gives CASSLDRLSTDTQYF.

The V call is TRBV27, the J call TRBJ2-7; 9 positions agree with TRBD2. Unmatched junction bases numbered 8, after V lost 6 bases and J lost 2 bases. The CDR3 totals 15 residues. From germline, CDR1 is MNHEY and CDR2 SMNVEV (reference sequence). The chain's CDR3 is CASSPALAGTYEQYF. The CDR3 nucleotides are TGTGCCAGCAGCCCGGCACTAGCGGGTACCTACGAGCAGTACTTC.

CDR3 protein: CASSSPGQQHTGELFF. CDR3 DNA: TGCGCCAGCAGCTCACCGGGACAGCAACACACCGGGGAGCTGTTTTTT. The gene calls are TRBV5-1 and TRBJ2-2, with 7 bases aligning to TRBD1. Losses at the gene ends were 3 bases for V and 3 bases for J; bases not matched to a gene: 8. Germline CDR1 reads SGHRS; CDR2 reads YFSETQ. The CDR3 loop spans 16 amino acids. The variable domain in full, with the rest retrieved from reference TRBV5-1 and TRBJ2-2, is KAGVTQTPRYLIKTRGQQVTLSCSPISGHRSVSWYQQTPGQGLQFLFEYFSETQRNKGNFPGRFSGRQFSNSRSEMNVSTLELGDSALYLCASSSPGQQHTGELFFGEGSRLTVL.

Only one count was recorded for this clone. This chain uses TRBV28 with TRBJ1-2; 7 bases agree with TRBD1. The ends lost 4 bases at V and 3 bases at J; junction bases unmatched: 8. Germline CDR1 reads MDHEN; CDR2 reads SYDVKM. This CDR3 contains 15 residues. CDR3 coding DNA: TGTGCCAGCAGTTATAGGGACAGTCCCTACTATGGCTACACCTTC. It translates to CASSYRDSPYYGYTF.

The V gene is TRBV29-1, the J gene TRBJ1-2; TRBD1 matches at 8 bases. The germline gives CDR1 SQVTM, CDR2 ANQGSEA. The junction had 2 bases not matched to a gene; V was cut back by 7 bases and J by 4 bases. This CDR3 comprises 11 residues. The CDR3 DNA reads TGCAGCGGGACAGGGTCCTATGGCTACACCTTC. Its translation: CSGTGSYGYTF. Looking up the rest from reference TRBV29-1 and TRBJ1-2 gives the full variable domain: SAVISQKPSRDICQRGTSLTIQCQVDSQVTMMFWYRQQPGQSLTLIATANQGSEATYESGFVIDKFPISRPNLTFSTLTVSNMSPEDSSIYLCSGTGSYGYTFGSGTRLTVV.